This TCR beta chain was recorded in a study of human T cells and chemical hapten exposure. Study summary: Slight volume differences across pooled libraries mainly accounted for varying per-sample TCR yields.

One entry per CDR3 protein results from TCRdb running MiXCR on the RACE reads. The sample consists of tens of thousands of distinct CDR3 sequences, 8.5% to 9% of them appearing once. At least ten counts were recorded for this clonotype. Time point defined: healthy volunteer bleed at 2 weeks. Unseparated into fractions, whole blood served as the source from which total RNA was extracted. CDR1 and CDR2 (germline): SGDLS, YYNGEE. There are 15 residues in the CDR3. V trimming: 2 bases; J trimming: 2 bases; junction bases outside the gene matches: 2. The sample comprised whole blood. The rearrangement joins TRBV9 to TRBJ2-7; TRBD2 matches at 12 bases. The receptor comes from a female donor in good health. Some clones in this sample may be carry-over from other donors' samples. The CDR3 bases are TGTGCCAGCAGCGTCGGACTAGCGGGAACCTACGAGCAGTACTTC. Encoded protein: CASSVGLAGTYEQYF.